The next 12 T cell receptor beta chains were all read from a single sample in a study of identical twins. One entry per CDR3 protein, called by TCRdb with MiXCR from the 5' RACE reads. The sample has approximately 300,000 distinct CDR3 sequences, over 8.5% seen once; the top ten hold around 7.1%. These data are also associated with another study on yellow fever vaccine responses in identical twins.

Sequences were obtained from CD8+ T cells sorted from blood. Receptor source: a woman aged 18-29 years in good health.

There are a few counts of this clonotype. Here the CDR3 DNA reads TGTGCCAGCAGCCATCAAAACGGGGAGCAGTTCTTC. This sequence encodes CASSHQNGEQFF. J is TRBJ2-1 and V is TRBV14; no clear D. Germline CDR1 is SGHDN and CDR2 is FVKESK. There are 12 residues in the CDR3. V lost 3 bases and J lost 10, with 10 bases in between.

The V gene is TRBV30, the J gene TRBJ2-1; 9 positions match TRBD1. Germline V CDR1 and CDR2: GTSNPN, SVGIG (reference sequence). V lost 0 bases, J lost 0 bases, and 15 bases stayed unmatched. The CDR3 runs to 20 residues. Here the CDR3 DNA reads TGTGCCTGGAGTGTAGGGGGTAGGACAGGGGTTTCGGGCTCCTACAATGAGCAGTTCTTC. Protein: CAWSVGGRTGVSGSYNEQFF.

This rearrangement joins TRBV20-1 to TRBJ2-1; the match to TRBD2 covers 7 bases. The CDR3 is 13 amino acids. V trimming: 6 bases; J trimming: 2 bases; junction bases outside the gene matches: 4. Germline values: CDR1 DFQATT, CDR2 SNEGSKA (reference sequence). The CDR3 protein is CSAGGGAYNEQFF. CDR3 nucleotides: TGCAGTGCCGGCGGGGGAGCCTACAATGAGCAGTTCTTC.

In its sample, this clonotype was seen many times. The V call is TRBV29-1, the J call TRBJ2-3, with TRBD2 matching 8 bases. This CDR3 is built from 14 residues. Germline CDR1 is SQVTM and CDR2 is ANQGSEA. J gave up 5 bases and V 0 bases, and 4 bases lay outside the gene matches. The CDR3 region is CSVEERGGGDTQYF. CDR3 DNA: TGCAGCGTTGAAGAACGGGGGGGCGGAGATACGCAGTATTTT.

The CDR3 loop is CASSQLPGADEKLFF. The DNA of the CDR3 is TGTGCCAGCAGCCAATTGCCCGGGGCCGATGAAAAACTGTTTTTT. The rearrangement links TRBV4-2 to TRBJ1-4, with D tentatively TRBD1 (5 bases). Trimming stripped 2 bases from V and 6 bases from J, with 13 bases between. CDR3 size: 15 residues. Germline V CDR1 and CDR2: LGHNA, YNFKEQ.

Worth noting for this clonotype: This may arise from a read error, as a much more abundant clone is one base away. J is TRBJ2-5 and V is TRBV7-9; perhaps TRBD1 as D (5 bases). The CDR3 covers 13 residues. CDR1 and CDR2 (germline): SEHNR, FQNEAQ (reference sequence). The ends were cut back, 1 base at V and 4 bases at J, with 7 bases in the middle. Here the CDR3 reads CASSLEDTETQYF. CDR3 DNA: TGTGCCAGCAGCTTAGAGGACACAGAGACCCAGTACTTC. The full variable domain, rest sourced from reference TRBV7-9 and TRBJ2-5, is DTGVSQNPRHKITKRGQNVTFRCDPISEHNRLYWYRQTLGQGPEFLTYFQNEAQLEKSRLLSDRFSAERPKGSFSTLEIQRTEQGDSAMYLCASSLEDTETQYFGPGTRLLVL.

The sample holds many counts of this clonotype. The CDR3: CASSYWTEPHEQFF. CDR3 nucleotide sequence: TGTGCCAGCAGCTATTGGACGGAGCCCCATGAGCAGTTCTTC. The chain has TRBV11-2 and TRBJ2-1; D is undetermined. The CDR3 is 14 residues long. Germline loops: CDR1 SGHAT, CDR2 FQNNGV. V gave up 4 bases and J gave up 8 bases, with 15 bases separating them.

This chain's CDR3 is CASSLGFLAKNIQYF. The CDR3 DNA reads as TGTGCCAGCAGTTTAGGATTTCTAGCCAAAAACATTCAGTACTTC. This chain connects TRBV27 to TRBJ2-4; D not certain. The ends were cut back, 2 bases at V and 0 bases at J, with 8 bases in the middle. The germline CDR1 and CDR2 sequences are MNHEY and SMNVEV (reference sequence). CDR3 length: 15 residues.

At least ten counts were recorded for this clonotype. CDR3 coding DNA: TGTGCCAGCAGCTTATTTATAGGAGGCACAGAGACCCAGTACTTC. It specifies CASSLFIGGTETQYF. J is TRBJ2-5 and V is TRBV7-6; a weak D match, TRBD2 (5 bases). Germline V gives CDR1 SGHVS, CDR2 FNYEAQ. V gave up 2 bases and J gave up 4 bases, with 14 bases separating them. This CDR3 has 15 residues.

This chain links TRBV19 with TRBJ2-7; 13 bases agree with TRBD2. The CDR3 runs 15 residues. The germline V gene has CDR1 LNHDA and CDR2 SQIVND (reference sequence). V trimming: 6 bases; J trimming: 3 bases; junction bases outside the gene matches: 5. The CDR3 spells CASRPGTSGNYEQYF. DNA of the CDR3: TGTGCCAGTAGACCCGGGACTAGCGGGAACTACGAGCAGTACTTC.

In the case of this clonotype: One end of the junction fails to match germline, which may point to a read error. The chain carries TRBV2 and TRBJ2-5, with D unresolved. Germline assignment: CDR1 SNHLY and CDR2 FYNNEI. The length of the CDR3 is 13 residues. The CDR3 loop is CASSDDGQETRYF. The CDR3 region has the DNA TGTGCCAGCAGTGATGACGGTCAAGAGACCCGGTACTTC.

This clonotype has only a few counts. The J gene is TRBJ1-2, the V gene TRBV7-9, with 12 positions matching TRBD1. The CDR3 is 14 amino acids. V gave up 4 bases and J gave up 8 bases; unmatched junction bases: 5. Looked up from germline, CDR1 is SEHNR and CDR2 is FQNEAQ (reference sequence). The CDR3, as DNA: TGTGCCAGCAGCTCTCCGGGACAGGGGGCCGGCTACACCTTC. Translating it yields CASSSPGQGAGYTF.